What follows are 8 T cell receptor beta chains derived from one specimen sequenced in a study of T-cell memory formation after mild COVID-19. Via MiXCR, TCRdb re-called the 5' RACE reads, giving one row per CDR3 protein. The table includes approximately 60,000 distinct CDR3 sequences, 9% to 9.5% detected once. Sequences were obtained from PBMCs or a T cell subset sorted from them (not recorded which). The receptor set was obtained from a man in his late teens or twenties who had mild COVID-19 (a few samples of this study predate the infection). Cell type and time point are not known.

V and J are TRBV6-5 and TRBJ1-6, with D possibly TRBD1 on 6 matching bases. CDR3 length: 14 residues. Germline CDR1 MNHEY, CDR2 SVGAGI. The germline V and J ends were trimmed by 8 bases and 14 bases, with 22 bases remaining between them. The CDR3 protein is CASGVRGEGSTLHF. The CDR3 DNA is TGTGCCAGCGGGGTTAGGGGGGAAGGAAGCACCCTCCACTTT.

The genes are TRBV10-3 and TRBJ1-2, with unresolved D. V was pared by 4 bases and J by 2 bases, with 8 bases between. This CDR3 contains 13 residues. Germline CDR1 ENHRY, CDR2 SYGVKD. DNA of the CDR3: TGTGCCATCAGTGTCATAGAAAACTATGGCTACACCTTC. It translates to CAISVIENYGYTF.

This clonotype was detected many times. J is TRBJ2-5 and V is TRBV5-1, with TRBD2 matching over 10 bases. V lost 7 bases and J lost 5; bases outside the gene matches: 5. CDR1 is SGHRS and CDR2 is YFSETQ in the germline V gene. CDR3 length: 13 residues. For the CDR3, the DNA is TGCGCCAGCGGTCAAGCGGGGGGGGAGACCCAGTACTTC. Encoded protein: CASGQAGGETQYF.

The chain employs TRBV28 and TRBJ1-1; 7 bases map to TRBD1. Looked up from germline, CDR1 is MDHEN and CDR2 is SYDVKM. CDR3 length equals 15 residues. The ends lost 5 bases at V and 0 bases at J; junction bases unmatched: 6. Here the CDR3 DNA reads TGTGCCAGCAGTCTAACGACAGGGATGAACACTGAAGCTTTCTTT. Protein product: CASSLTTGMNTEAFF.

The chain links TRBV19 to TRBJ2-5; tentatively, D is TRBD1 (5 bases). Germline CDR1 and CDR2: LNHDA and SQIVND (reference sequence). The CDR3 extends over 15 amino acids. V was shortened by 4 bases and J by 1 base, with 13 bases between the two germline ends. As DNA, the CDR3 is TGTGCCAGTAGTAGATTCTCAGGGCCCCAAGAGACCCAGTACTTC. Protein sequence: CASSRFSGPQETQYF. Full variable domain (missing parts from reference TRBV19 and TRBJ2-5): DGGITQSPKYLFRKEGQNVTLSCEQNLNHDAMYWYRQDPGQGLRLIYYSQIVNDFQKGDIAEGYSVSREKKESFPLTVTSAQKNPTAFYLCASSRFSGPQETQYFGPGTRLLVL.

In its sample, this clonotype was seen many times. This rearrangement joins TRBV21-1 to TRBJ2-7. TRBV21-1 is a pseudogene. The CDR3 has 13 amino acids. CDR3 coding DNA: TGTGCCAGCAGCAAAGTCAACTCCTACGAGCAGTACTTC. Translation gives CASSKVNSYEQYF.

Many counts were recorded for this clonotype. J is TRBJ2-3 and V is TRBV5-1, with 9 positions matching TRBD2. CDR1 SGHRS and CDR2 YFSETQ come from the germline V gene. The CDR3 consists of 16 residues. The J segment lost 2 bases and the V segment lost 5 bases, leaving 9 bases of the junction unmatched. The CDR3: CASRAGGSFPTDTQYF. CDR3 nucleotides: TGCGCCAGCAGAGCGGGGGGCTCGTTTCCCACAGATACGCAGTATTTT.

This clonotype was seen only a few times. The genes are TRBV5-1 and TRBJ1-2; possibly TRBD1 for D (6 bases). CDR1 is SGHRS and CDR2 is YFSETQ in the germline V gene. Trimming left V 0 bases short and J 8 bases short, with 11 bases between. This CDR3 is built from 13 residues. The CDR3 loop is CASSLGRGGGYTF. The CDR3 DNA reads TGCGCCAGCAGCTTGGGTCGAGGGGGAGGCTACACCTTC.